This T cell receptor beta chain was documented in a study of blood T cell repertoires in COVID-19. Germline V gives CDR1 MNHEY, CDR2 SMNVEV (reference sequence). This CDR3 has 15 residues. The germline V and J ends were trimmed by 3 bases and 0 bases, with 10 bases remaining between them. The method was immunoSEQ multiplex PCR; TCRdb's version includes in-frame clones alone and lacks a portion of them. The data hold under 120,000 clones, with under 80% observed a single time. The sample consisted of peripheral blood. This TCR was recovered from a man between 65 and 79 years old with active or convalescent COVID-19. This chain joins TRBV27 and TRBJ2-3; D may be TRBD2 (5 bases). This chain's CDR3 is CASSLAGYSTDTQYF. The CDR3 DNA reads as TGTGCCAGCAGTTTGGCGGGTTATAGCACAGATACGCAGTATTTT.